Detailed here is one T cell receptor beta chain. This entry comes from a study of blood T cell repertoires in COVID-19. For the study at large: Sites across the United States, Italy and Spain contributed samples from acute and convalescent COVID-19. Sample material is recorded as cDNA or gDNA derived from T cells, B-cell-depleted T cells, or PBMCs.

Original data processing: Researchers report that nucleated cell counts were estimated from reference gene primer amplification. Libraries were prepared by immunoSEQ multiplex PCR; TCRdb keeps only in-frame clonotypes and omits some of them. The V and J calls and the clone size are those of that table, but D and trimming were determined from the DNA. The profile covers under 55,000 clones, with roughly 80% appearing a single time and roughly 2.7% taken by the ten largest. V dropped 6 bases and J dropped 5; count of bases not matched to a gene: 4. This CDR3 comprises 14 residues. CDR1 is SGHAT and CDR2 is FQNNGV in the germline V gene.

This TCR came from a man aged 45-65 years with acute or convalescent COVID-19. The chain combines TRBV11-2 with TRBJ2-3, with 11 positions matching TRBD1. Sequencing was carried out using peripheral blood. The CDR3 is CASSRTGGRDTQYF. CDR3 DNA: TGTGCCAGCAGTCGGACAGGGGGCAGAGATACGCAGTATTTT. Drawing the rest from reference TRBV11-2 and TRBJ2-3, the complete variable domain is EAGVAQSPRYKIIEKRQSVAFWCNPISGHATLYWYQQILGQGPKLLIQFQNNGVVDDSQLPKDRFSAERLKGVDSTLKIQPAKLEDSAVYLCASSRTGGRDTQYFGPGTRLTVL.